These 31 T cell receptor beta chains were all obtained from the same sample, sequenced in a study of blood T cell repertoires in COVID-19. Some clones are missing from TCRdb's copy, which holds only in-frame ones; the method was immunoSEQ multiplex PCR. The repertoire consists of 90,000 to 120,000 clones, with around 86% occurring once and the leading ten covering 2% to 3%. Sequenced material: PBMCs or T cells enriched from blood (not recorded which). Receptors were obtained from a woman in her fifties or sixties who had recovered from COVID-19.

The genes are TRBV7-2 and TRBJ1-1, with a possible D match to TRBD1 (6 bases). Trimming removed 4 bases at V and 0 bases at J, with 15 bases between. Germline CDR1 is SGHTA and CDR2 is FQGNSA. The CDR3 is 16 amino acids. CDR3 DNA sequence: TGTGCCAGCAGCTCCCGGGACACCCCGATGAACACTGAAGCTTTCTTT. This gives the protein CASSSRDTPMNTEAFF.

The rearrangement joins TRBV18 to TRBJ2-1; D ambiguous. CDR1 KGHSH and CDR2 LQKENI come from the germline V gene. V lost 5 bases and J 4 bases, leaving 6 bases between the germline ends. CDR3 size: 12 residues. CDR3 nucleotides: TGTGCCAGCTCAGCGGTATACAATGAGCAGTTCTTC. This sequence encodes CASSAVYNEQFF.

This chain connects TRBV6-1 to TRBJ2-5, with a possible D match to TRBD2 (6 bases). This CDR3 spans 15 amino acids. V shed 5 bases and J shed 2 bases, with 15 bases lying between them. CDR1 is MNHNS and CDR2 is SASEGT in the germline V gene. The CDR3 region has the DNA TGTGCCAGCAGTTCCCCGGGGAGCGGGCAAGAGACCCAGTACTTC. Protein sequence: CASSSPGSGQETQYF.

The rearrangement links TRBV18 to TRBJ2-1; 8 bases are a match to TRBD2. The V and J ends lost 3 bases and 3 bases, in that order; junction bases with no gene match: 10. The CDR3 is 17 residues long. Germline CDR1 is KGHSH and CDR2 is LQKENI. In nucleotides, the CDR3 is TGTGCCAGCTCACCCTCTGAGCGGGGGAGGAACTACAATGAGCAGTTCTTC. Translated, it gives CASSPSERGRNYNEQFF.

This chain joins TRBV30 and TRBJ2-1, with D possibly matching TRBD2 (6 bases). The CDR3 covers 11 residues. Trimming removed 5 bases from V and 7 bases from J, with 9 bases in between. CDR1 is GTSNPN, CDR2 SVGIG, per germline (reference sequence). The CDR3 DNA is TGTGCCTGGCGGGAGAGGAATGAGCAGTTCTTC. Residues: CAWRERNEQFF.

CDR3 region: CASSYSIGTGAYEQYF. DNA for the CDR3: TGTGCCAGCAGTTACTCGATAGGGACAGGGGCTTACGAGCAGTACTTC. The rearrangement links TRBV6-5 to TRBJ2-7, with TRBD1 matching 10 bases. Germline V gene sequence: CDR1 MNHEY, CDR2 SVGAGI. CDR3 length equals 16 residues. V shed 0 bases, J shed 4 bases, and the junction held 6 bases outside the gene matches.

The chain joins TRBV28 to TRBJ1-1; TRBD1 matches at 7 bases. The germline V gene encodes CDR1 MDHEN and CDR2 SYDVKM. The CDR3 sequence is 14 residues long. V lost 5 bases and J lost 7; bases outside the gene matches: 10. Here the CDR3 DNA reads TGTGCCAGCAGTATTCCCGGGACAGCATATGAAGCTTTCTTT. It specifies CASSIPGTAYEAFF. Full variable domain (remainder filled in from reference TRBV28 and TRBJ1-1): DVKVTQSSRYLVKRTGEKVFLECVQDMDHENMFWYRQDPGLGLRLIYFSYDVKMKEKGDIPEGYSVSREKKERFSLILESASTNQTSMYLCASSIPGTAYEAFFGQGTRLTVV.

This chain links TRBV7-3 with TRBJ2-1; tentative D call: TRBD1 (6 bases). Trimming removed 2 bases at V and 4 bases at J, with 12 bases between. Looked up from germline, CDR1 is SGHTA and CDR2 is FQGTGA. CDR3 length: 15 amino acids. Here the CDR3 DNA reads TGTGCCAGCAGCTTAGCCCTTACAGGGTACAATGAGCAGTTCTTC. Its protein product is CASSLALTGYNEQFF.

The CDR3 loop is CASSPETGPYGYTF. CDR3 nucleotide sequence: TGTGCCAGTAGTCCGGAGACAGGCCCTTATGGCTACACCTTC. This chain connects TRBV19 to TRBJ1-2; TRBD1 is a possible D gene (6 bases). Germline lookup yields CDR1 LNHDA and CDR2 SQIVND (reference sequence). The germline V and J ends were trimmed by 5 bases and 5 bases, with 15 bases remaining between them. This CDR3 spans 14 amino acids.

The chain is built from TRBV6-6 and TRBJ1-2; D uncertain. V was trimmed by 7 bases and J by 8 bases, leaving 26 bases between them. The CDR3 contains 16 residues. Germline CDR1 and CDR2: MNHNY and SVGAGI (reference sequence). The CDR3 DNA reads TGTGCCAGCACTCCTCTGGAGGAAAAGGGAATGGAGGGCTACACCTTC. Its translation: CASTPLEEKGMEGYTF.

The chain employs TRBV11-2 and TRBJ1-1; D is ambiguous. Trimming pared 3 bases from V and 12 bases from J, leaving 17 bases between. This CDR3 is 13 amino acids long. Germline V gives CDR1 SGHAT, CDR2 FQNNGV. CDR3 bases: TGTGCCAGCAGCTTTTCTTCAACTCTCCCCCCTTTCTTT. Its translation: CASSFSSTLPPFF.

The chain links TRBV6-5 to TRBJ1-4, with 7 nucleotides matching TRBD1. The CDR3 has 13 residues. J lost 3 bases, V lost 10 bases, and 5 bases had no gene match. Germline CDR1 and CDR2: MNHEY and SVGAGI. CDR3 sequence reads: CATWDRANEKLFF. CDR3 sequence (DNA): TGTGCCACCTGGGACAGAGCTAATGAAAAACTGTTTTTT.

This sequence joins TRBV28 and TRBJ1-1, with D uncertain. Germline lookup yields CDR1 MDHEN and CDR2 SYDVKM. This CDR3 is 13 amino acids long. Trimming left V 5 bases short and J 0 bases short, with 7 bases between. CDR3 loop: CASSTRLNTEAFF. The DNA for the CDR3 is TGTGCCAGCAGTACGCGGCTGAACACTGAAGCTTTCTTT.

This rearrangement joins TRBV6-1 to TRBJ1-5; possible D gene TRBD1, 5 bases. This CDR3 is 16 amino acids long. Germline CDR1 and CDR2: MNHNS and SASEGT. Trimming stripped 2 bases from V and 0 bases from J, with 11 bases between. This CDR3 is CASSEWGGDSNQPQHF. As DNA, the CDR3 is TGTGCCAGCAGTGAATGGGGCGGGGATAGCAATCAGCCCCAGCATTTT.

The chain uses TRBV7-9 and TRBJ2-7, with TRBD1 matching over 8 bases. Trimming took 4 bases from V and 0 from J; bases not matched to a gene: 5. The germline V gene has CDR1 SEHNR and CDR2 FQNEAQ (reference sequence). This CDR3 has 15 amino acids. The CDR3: CASSSKTGVSYEQYF. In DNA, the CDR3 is TGTGCCAGCAGCTCAAAGACAGGGGTCTCCTACGAGCAGTACTTC.

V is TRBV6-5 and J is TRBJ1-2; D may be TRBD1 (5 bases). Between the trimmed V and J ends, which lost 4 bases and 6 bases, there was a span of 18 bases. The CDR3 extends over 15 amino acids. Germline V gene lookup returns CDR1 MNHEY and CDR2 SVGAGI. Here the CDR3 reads CASSWGGVALNGYTF. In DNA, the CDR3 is TGTGCCAGCAGTTGGGGGGGAGTGGCGTTGAATGGCTACACCTTC.

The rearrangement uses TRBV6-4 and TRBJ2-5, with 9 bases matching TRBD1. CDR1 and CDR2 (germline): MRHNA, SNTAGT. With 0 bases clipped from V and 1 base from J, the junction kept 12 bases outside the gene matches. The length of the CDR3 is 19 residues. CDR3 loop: CASSDSAGTGHRGQETQYF. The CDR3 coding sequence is TGTGCCAGCAGTGACTCGGCCGGGACAGGGCATCGGGGCCAAGAGACCCAGTACTTC.

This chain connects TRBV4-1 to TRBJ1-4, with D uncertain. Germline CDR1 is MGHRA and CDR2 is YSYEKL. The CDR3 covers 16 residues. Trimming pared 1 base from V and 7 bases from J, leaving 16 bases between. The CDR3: CASSQVLSKSAEKLFF. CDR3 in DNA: TGCGCCAGCAGCCAAGTTCTATCAAAGTCCGCTGAAAAACTGTTTTTT.

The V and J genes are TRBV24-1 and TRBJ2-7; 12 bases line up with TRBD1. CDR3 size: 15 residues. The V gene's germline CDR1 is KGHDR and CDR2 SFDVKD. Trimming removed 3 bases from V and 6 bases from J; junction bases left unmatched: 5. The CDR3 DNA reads TGTGCCACCAGTGATCCGGGACAGGGGGCGGGCGAGCAGTACTTC. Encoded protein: CATSDPGQGAGEQYF.

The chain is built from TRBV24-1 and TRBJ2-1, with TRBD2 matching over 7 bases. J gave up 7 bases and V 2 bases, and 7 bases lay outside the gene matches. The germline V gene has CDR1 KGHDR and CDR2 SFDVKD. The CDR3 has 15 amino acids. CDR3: CATSDSRERRNEQFF. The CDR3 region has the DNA TGTGCCACCAGTGATTCGCGGGAGCGTAGGAATGAGCAGTTCTTC.

Here the CDR3 DNA reads TGTGCCAGCAGCTTTAGGGAAGGCGCAGGGGGGAGCAAGTTCTTC. Amino acid sequence: CASSFREGAGGSKFF. This chain connects TRBV5-6 to TRBJ2-1, with a possible D match to TRBD1 (7 bases). Germline V gene lookup returns CDR1 SGHDT and CDR2 YYEEEE. Trimming took off 2 bases at V and 14 bases at J, with 23 bases between the two ends. There are 15 residues in the CDR3.

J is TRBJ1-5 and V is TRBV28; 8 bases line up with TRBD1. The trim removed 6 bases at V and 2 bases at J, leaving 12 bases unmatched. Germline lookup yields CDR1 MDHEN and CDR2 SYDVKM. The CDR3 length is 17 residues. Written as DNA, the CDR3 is TGTGCCAGCAGCCCCACCCAGGGGGCGAGGGGCAATCAGCCCCAGCATTTT. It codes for CASSPTQGARGNQPQHF.

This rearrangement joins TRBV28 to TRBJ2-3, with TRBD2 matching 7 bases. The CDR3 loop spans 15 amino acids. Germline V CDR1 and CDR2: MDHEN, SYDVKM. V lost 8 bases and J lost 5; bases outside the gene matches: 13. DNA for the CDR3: TGTGCCAGCGGAGATAGCGGGTGGCGCGGAGATACGCAGTATTTT. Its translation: CASGDSGWRGDTQYF. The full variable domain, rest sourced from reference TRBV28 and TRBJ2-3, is DVKVTQSSRYLVKRTGEKVFLECVQDMDHENMFWYRQDPGLGLRLIYFSYDVKMKEKGDIPEGYSVSREKKERFSLILESASTNQTSMYLCASGDSGWRGDTQYFGPGTRLTVL.

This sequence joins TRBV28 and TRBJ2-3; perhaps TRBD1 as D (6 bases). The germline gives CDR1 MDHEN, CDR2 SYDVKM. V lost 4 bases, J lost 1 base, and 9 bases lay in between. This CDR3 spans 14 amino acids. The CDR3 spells CASSSRTGTDTQYF. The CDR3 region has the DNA TGTGCCAGCAGTTCAAGGACAGGCACAGATACGCAGTATTTT.

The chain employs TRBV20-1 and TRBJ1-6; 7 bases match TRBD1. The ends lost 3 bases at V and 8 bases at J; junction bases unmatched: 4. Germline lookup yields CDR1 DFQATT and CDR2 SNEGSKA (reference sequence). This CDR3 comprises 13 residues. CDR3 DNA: TGCAGTGCTAGTGACAGGGAATATTCACCCCTCCACTTT. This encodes CSASDREYSPLHF.

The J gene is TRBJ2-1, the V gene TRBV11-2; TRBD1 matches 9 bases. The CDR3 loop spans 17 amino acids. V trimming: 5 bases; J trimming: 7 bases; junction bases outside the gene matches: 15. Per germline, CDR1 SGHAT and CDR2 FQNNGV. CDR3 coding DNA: TGTGCCAGCAGCCCCTCAGCCGGGACAGGGTTTTTTAATGAGCAGTTCTTC. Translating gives CASSPSAGTGFFNEQFF.

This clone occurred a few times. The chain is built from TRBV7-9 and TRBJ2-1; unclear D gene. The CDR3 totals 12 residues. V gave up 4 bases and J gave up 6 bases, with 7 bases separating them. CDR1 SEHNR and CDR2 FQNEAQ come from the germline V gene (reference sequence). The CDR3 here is CASSSPSNEQFF. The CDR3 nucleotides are TGTGCCAGCAGCTCCCCATCCAATGAGCAGTTCTTC.

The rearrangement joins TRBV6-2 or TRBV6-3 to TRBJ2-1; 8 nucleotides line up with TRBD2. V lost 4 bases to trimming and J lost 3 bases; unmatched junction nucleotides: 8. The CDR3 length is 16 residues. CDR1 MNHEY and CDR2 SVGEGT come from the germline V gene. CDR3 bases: TGTGCCAGCAGTTCGCCGGGACTAGGGATCTACAATGAGCAGTTCTTC. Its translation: CASSSPGLGIYNEQFF.

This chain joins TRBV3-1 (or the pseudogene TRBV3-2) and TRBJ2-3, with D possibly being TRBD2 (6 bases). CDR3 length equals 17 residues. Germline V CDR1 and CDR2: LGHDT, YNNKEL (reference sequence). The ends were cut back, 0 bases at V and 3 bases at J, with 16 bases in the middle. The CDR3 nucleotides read TGTGCCAGCAGCCAAGATCTAGGTACTAGCCAAACAGATACGCAGTATTTT. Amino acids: CASSQDLGTSQTDTQYF.

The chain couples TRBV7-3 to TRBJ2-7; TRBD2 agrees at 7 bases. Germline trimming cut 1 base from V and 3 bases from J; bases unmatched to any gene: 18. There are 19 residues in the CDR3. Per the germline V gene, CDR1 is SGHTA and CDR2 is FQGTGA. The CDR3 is CASSLSPMGGAGANYEQYF. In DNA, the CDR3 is TGTGCCAGCAGCTTAAGCCCTATGGGAGGTGCGGGAGCCAACTACGAGCAGTACTTC.

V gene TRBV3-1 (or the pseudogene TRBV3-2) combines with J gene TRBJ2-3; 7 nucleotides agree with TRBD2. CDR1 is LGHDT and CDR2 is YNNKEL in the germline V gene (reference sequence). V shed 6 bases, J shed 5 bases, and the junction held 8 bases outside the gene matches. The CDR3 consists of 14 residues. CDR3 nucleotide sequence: TGTGCCAGCAGATCGCGGGGGAAACAAGATACGCAGTATTTT. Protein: CASRSRGKQDTQYF.